The TCR beta chain under discussion was sequenced for a study of identical twins. General observations from the study: In beta out-of-frame sequences, the excess sharing between twins was weaker.

A single record per CDR3 protein comes from TCRdb applying MiXCR to the 5' RACE reads. The table records about 430,000 distinct CDR3 sequences, about a fifth of them present only once. The V segment lost 4 bases and the J segment 4 bases; nucleotides outside the gene matches: 9. The CDR3 covers 16 residues. Germline-derived CDR1 and CDR2 are ENHRY and SYGVKD. This clonotype has a count of ten or more. The antigen is unknown. This TCR was recovered from a man aged 50-59 years in good health. The material sequenced was naive T cells sorted from blood. The J gene is TRBJ2-3, the V gene TRBV10-3; 9 nucleotides match TRBD1. CDR3 in amino acids: CAISGPGQGGSDTQYF. CDR3 in DNA: TGTGCCATCAGTGGACCGGGACAGGGTGGCTCAGATACGCAGTATTTT.